This T cell receptor (beta chain) was sequenced for a study of blood T cell repertoires in COVID-19. Germline V CDR1 and CDR2: LGHNA, YNFKEQ. V trimming: 4 bases; J trimming: 4 bases; junction bases outside the gene matches: 13. The CDR3 has 19 residues. Participant age was about 18 to 95 years, and participants resided in 24 US areas. Participants' reported clinical history set cohort assignment. Sequencing was performed with immunoSEQ multiplex PCR; in TCRdb, only in-frame clones are kept and a portion is missing. The top ten clones hold approximately 3.8% of a sample with 200,000 to 250,000 clones, roughly nine tenths of them seen once.

This receptor was taken from a woman aged 18-29 years in a cohort exposed to, infected with or recovered from COVID-19 (not recorded which). Material: PBMCs or T cells enriched from blood (not recorded which). The chain joins TRBV4-2 to TRBJ2-6; 10 positions agree with TRBD2. The CDR3 DNA follows: TGTGCCAGCAGCCGAATTTTAGCGGGAGGTAGACCCGGGGCCAACGTCCTGACTTTC. It specifies CASSRILAGGRPGANVLTF.